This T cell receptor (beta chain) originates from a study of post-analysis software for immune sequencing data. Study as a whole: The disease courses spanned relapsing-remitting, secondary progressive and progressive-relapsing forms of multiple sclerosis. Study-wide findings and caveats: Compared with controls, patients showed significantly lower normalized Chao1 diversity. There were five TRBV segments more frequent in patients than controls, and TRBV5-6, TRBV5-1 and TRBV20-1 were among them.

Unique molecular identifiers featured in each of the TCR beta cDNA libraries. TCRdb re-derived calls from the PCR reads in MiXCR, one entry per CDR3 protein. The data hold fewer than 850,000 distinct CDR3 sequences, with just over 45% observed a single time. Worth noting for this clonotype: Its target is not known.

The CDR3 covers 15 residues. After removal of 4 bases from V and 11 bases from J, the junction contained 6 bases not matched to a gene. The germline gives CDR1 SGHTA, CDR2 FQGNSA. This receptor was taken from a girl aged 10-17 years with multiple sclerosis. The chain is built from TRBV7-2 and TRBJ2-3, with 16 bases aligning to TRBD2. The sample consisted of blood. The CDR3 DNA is TGTGCCAGCAGCTGGGGACTAGCGGGAGGGGGCAGGCAGTATTTT. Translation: CASSWGLAGGGRQYF.